The T cell receptor beta chain described here comes from a study of cytomegalovirus exposure and HLA in healthy donors. This clone has a handful of counts. Its antigen is currently unknown. Regarding the study as a whole: The classifier was said to identify cytomegalovirus status with high specificity and sensitivity. In a later analysis, the majority of CMV-associated beta chains seemingly showed HLA restriction.

13 Jbeta primers and 60 Vbeta primers were used for the PCR. Repertoires were generated with immunoSEQ multiplex PCR, while TCRdb's copy carries only in-frame clones and drops some. The table shows around 120,000 clones, with about two thirds occurring only once. This TCR came from a middle-aged woman in good health and CMV-seropositive. The source material was PBMCs.

The CDR3 spells CASTESDNQPQHF. The CDR3 DNA reads TGTGCCAGTACAGAGTCCGACAATCAGCCCCAGCATTTT. This chain links TRBV7-9 with TRBJ1-5; D is unresolved. V lost 9 bases and J 3 bases, leaving 12 bases between the germline ends. The CDR3 contains 13 residues. Germline V gives CDR1 SEHNR, CDR2 FQNEAQ (reference sequence).